The source of this TCR beta chain is a study of blood T cell repertoires in COVID-19. Study as a whole: The origin of the acute and convalescent COVID-19 samples was the United States, Italy and Spain. Sources were T cells, B-cell-depleted T cells, or PBMCs; the material itself was cDNA or gDNA.

Methods used by the authors: Quantification of nucleated cells was approximated via reference gene primer amplification. The table came from immunoSEQ multiplex PCR; TCRdb's copy has only in-frame clones and leaves some out. V and J calls and clone size are those listed in that table; D and trimming were worked out from the DNA. This sample carries just over 250,000 clones, 88% of them seen once, and the ten largest clones take 4%. The sample was peripheral blood. The TCR was taken from a man aged 55-75 years who had recovered from COVID-19.

The CDR3 DNA follows: TGCGCCAGCAGCTTGGGTGGGACCACCAGGGACACTTTCTTT. This gives the protein CASSLGGTTRDTFF. The chain couples TRBV5-1 to TRBJ1-1; the D gene is possibly TRBD1 (6 bases). V was pared by 0 bases and J by 12 bases, with 18 bases between. Germline V gene lookup returns CDR1 SGHRS and CDR2 YFSETQ. The length of the CDR3 is 14 residues.